Sequencing of this TCR beta chain was carried out in a study of blood T cells in healthy people across ages. Background on the study: When template switching was applied, about one barcoded beta molecule was captured per two T cells.

The second PCR ran about 6 to 12 cycles with a sample-barcoded 5' primer and J-beta primers. Each cDNA was tagged by a template-switch adaptor containing 12 random nucleotides. Every individual sample yielded 3 million or more paired-end reads (each containing CDR3). Each CDR3 protein is one row after TCRdb ran MiXCR on the 5' RACE reads. The sample includes over 1,200,000 distinct CDR3 sequences, roughly 59% of them seen just once. CDR3 length: 15 amino acids. This sequence was found in a man aged 18 to 35 in good health. Sequencing used blood. The chain carries TRBV21-1 and TRBJ2-1. TRBV21-1 constitutes a pseudogene. CDR3 bases: TGTGCCAGCAGCAAGGTCGCCTGCTCCTACAATGAGCAGTTCTTC. Its protein product is CASSKVACSYNEQFF.